The entry that follows covers one T cell receptor (beta chain) sequence. Its specificity is not known. These data belong to a study of OX40 agonist ivuxolimab in advanced cancers. Whole-study context: Every 2 weeks, ivuxolimab was infused into the patients intravenously at between 0.01 and 10 mg/kg. Whole-study findings and limits: At doses 0.1 to 3.0 mg/kg, CD4+ and CD8+ clones expanded. Averaged across samples, CD8+ T cells carried more expanded clones than CD4+ did.

In germline, CDR1 is SGHAT, CDR2 FQNNGV. There are 16 residues in the CDR3. With 4 bases removed from V and 2 bases from J, the gap between germline ends came to 18 bases. This table comes from immunoSEQ multiplex PCR, and its TCRdb copy is limited to in-frame clones, with some not included. The sample yields around 72,000 clones, about 91% seen once. The sequenced sample was CD4+ or CD8+ T cells sorted from blood, obtained in a trial of the OX40 agonist ivuxolimab. The chain employs TRBV11-2 and TRBJ2-7; D possibly corresponds to TRBD2 (5 bases). The TCR was taken from an adult with an advanced solid tumor such as melanoma, head and neck, liver or kidney cancer. In DNA, the CDR3 is TGTGCCAGCAGCTCAAAGAGAGGGAGCGTCACCTACGAGCAGTACTTC. Its protein product is CASSSKRGSVTYEQYF. Supplemented by reference TRBV11-2 and TRBJ2-7, the full variable domain reads EAGVAQSPRYKIIEKRQSVAFWCNPISGHATLYWYQQILGQGPKLLIQFQNNGVVDDSQLPKDRFSAERLKGVDSTLKIQPAKLEDSAVYLCASSSKRGSVTYEQYFGPGTRLTVT.